The 18 T cell receptor beta chains in this list originate from one sample, sequenced in a study of post-analysis software for immune sequencing data. Study-wide results and limits: Higher frequency in patients than in controls was seen for about five TRBV segments, with TRBV5-6, TRBV5-1 and TRBV20-1 among them.

Prepared libraries of TCR beta cDNA carried unique molecular identifiers. One entry per CDR3 protein, called by TCRdb with MiXCR from the PCR reads. The sample holds about 800,000 distinct CDR3 sequences, 25% to 30% seen once. No cognate antigen is known for these TCRs. Sequenced sample: blood. These TCRs come from a girl aged 10 to 17 with multiple sclerosis.

V is TRBV5-1 and J is TRBJ2-5, with D possibly being TRBD1 (5 bases). The ends were cut back, 1 base at V and 2 bases at J, with 12 bases in the middle. The V gene's germline CDR1 is SGHRS and CDR2 YFSETQ. This CDR3 comprises 15 residues. Here the CDR3 DNA reads TGCGCCAGCAGCTTGAATATTGCAGGGCAAGAGACCCAGTACTTC. Translation: CASSLNIAGQETQYF.

There are a few counts of this clonotype. The CDR3 DNA sequence: TGCGCCAGCAGCTTGTCGGGGCTCGCAGATACGCAGTATTTT. Protein sequence: CASSLSGLADTQYF. This chain links TRBV5-1 with TRBJ2-3, with D perhaps given as TRBD1 or TRBD2 (5 bases each). Looked up from germline, CDR1 is SGHRS and CDR2 is YFSETQ. Trimming took off 1 base at V and 4 bases at J, with 10 bases between the two ends. The CDR3 covers 14 residues.

This clonotype has a handful of counts. The chain has TRBV2 and TRBJ2-1; 7 positions match TRBD1. With V trimmed by 4 bases and J by 5 bases, 8 bases remained unmatched. Germline loops: CDR1 SNHLY, CDR2 FYNNEI. The CDR3 is 15 residues long. This CDR3 is CASSAGQTRNNEQFF. The CDR3 region has the DNA TGTGCCAGCAGTGCGGGACAGACAAGAAACAATGAGCAGTTCTTC.

The gene calls are TRBV7-2 and TRBJ2-7, with 9 bases aligning to TRBD2. The germline V gene has CDR1 SGHTA and CDR2 FQGNSA. The length of the CDR3 is 14 residues. The trim removed 5 bases at V and 2 bases at J, leaving 4 bases unmatched. The CDR3 is CASSRIAGAYEQYF. The CDR3 DNA follows: TGTGCCAGCAGCCGTATAGCGGGGGCCTACGAGCAGTACTTC.

The V gene is TRBV24-1, the J gene TRBJ1-1; 9 nucleotides align to TRBD1. The V gene end was trimmed by 4 bases and the J gene end by 0 bases; junction bases not matched to a gene: 8. CDR1 is KGHDR and CDR2 is SFDVKD in the germline V gene. The CDR3 totals 17 residues. CDR3 amino acids: CATSDLGTGRMNTEAFF. The CDR3, as DNA: TGTGCCACCAGTGACTTAGGGACAGGGAGGATGAACACTGAAGCTTTCTTT.

This chain connects TRBV5-1 to TRBJ2-3, with D possibly matching TRBD2 (5 bases). The CDR3 totals 16 residues. The germline V gene encodes CDR1 SGHRS and CDR2 YFSETQ. Trimming shortened V by 6 bases and J by 3 bases, and 20 bases separated the two germline ends. Here the CDR3 DNA reads TGCGCCAGCAACTCCCTGGCGGGTCCCCCTACAGATACGCAGTATTTT. Translating gives CASNSLAGPPTDTQYF.

This clonotype has just a few counts. The rearrangement links TRBV20-1 to TRBJ1-2; weak D call: TRBD1 (5 bases). Trimming pared 4 bases from V and 4 bases from J, leaving 19 bases between. Germline CDR1 DFQATT, CDR2 SNEGSKA (reference sequence). The CDR3 spans 15 residues. The DNA of the CDR3 is TGCAGTGCTACGCGACCGGGACGAGAATTCTATGGCTACACCTTC. The encoded protein is CSATRPGREFYGYTF.

The chain joins TRBV6-1 to TRBJ2-2; no definite D call. The CDR3 spans 14 residues. Germline V gene data show CDR1 as MNHNS and CDR2 as SASEGT. Trimming took 0 bases from V and 4 from J, leaving 6 bases between them. The CDR3 coding sequence is TGTGCCAGCAGTGAAGCTTATCCCACCGGGGAGCTGTTTTTT. Translating it yields CASSEAYPTGELFF.

J is TRBJ2-5 and V is TRBV7-9; 7 bases line up with TRBD1. With 5 bases clipped from V and 7 bases from J, the junction kept 10 bases outside the gene matches. The CDR3 consists of 14 residues. CDR1 is SEHNR and CDR2 is FQNEAQ in the germline V gene (reference sequence). The CDR3 loop is CASSGLQGEGTQYF. As DNA, the CDR3 is TGTGCCAGCAGCGGTCTGCAGGGGGAAGGGACCCAGTACTTC.

The chain combines TRBV9 with TRBJ2-1, with D hard to call. Germline CDR1 is SGDLS and CDR2 is YYNGEE. V was cut by 1 base and J by 8 bases, with 10 bases left in between. CDR3 length: 13 residues. The CDR3 here is CASSVSPSHEQFF. In nucleotides, the CDR3 is TGTGCCAGCAGCGTATCCCCTAGTCATGAGCAGTTCTTC.

The rearrangement uses TRBV7-2 and TRBJ2-4; possible D gene TRBD2, 6 bases. Germline V gives CDR1 SGHTA, CDR2 FQGNSA. CDR3 length: 14 residues. V was clipped by 2 bases and J by 9 bases, with 14 bases between them. The CDR3 sequence is CASSLSGGVGIQYF. For the CDR3, the DNA is TGTGCCAGCAGCTTAAGTGGCGGGGTTGGCATTCAGTACTTC.

This chain joins TRBV3-1 and TRBJ2-1; TRBD2 matches 7 bases. CDR1 LGHDT and CDR2 YNNKEL come from the germline V gene (reference sequence). The junction had 3 bases not matched to a gene; V was cut back by 3 bases and J by 10 bases. The CDR3 spans 12 residues. CDR3: CASSHLGGEQFF. DNA for the CDR3: TGTGCCAGCAGCCACTTGGGGGGGGAGCAGTTCTTC.

This clonotype has ten or more counts. This chain links TRBV29-1 with TRBJ2-5; possible D gene TRBD2, 6 bases. The V end was cut by 6 bases, the J end by 1 base, with 18 bases between. The germline gives CDR1 SQVTM, CDR2 ANQGSEA. CDR3 length equals 15 residues. This chain's CDR3 is CSVGLPSGGQETQYF. CDR3 nucleotide sequence: TGCAGCGTCGGACTACCCTCGGGCGGCCAAGAGACCCAGTACTTC.

The gene calls are TRBV18 and TRBJ1-2; no clear D gene. V was shortened by 1 base and J by 5 bases, with 20 bases between the two germline ends. The CDR3 contains 17 residues. CDR1 is KGHSH and CDR2 is LQKENI in the germline V gene. CDR3 protein: CASSPLSDGNLPYGYTF. The CDR3 DNA reads TGTGCCAGCTCACCACTTTCCGACGGAAACTTACCATATGGCTACACCTTC.

The CDR3 coding sequence is TGTGCCAGCAGCTTGTCTCCCAGGGAAGAGACCCAGTACTTC. It encodes CASSLSPREETQYF. The chain links TRBV5-6 to TRBJ2-7; maybe TRBD1 (5 bases). Near its end, the DNA agrees better with TRBJ2-5, so the J call may be wrong. The CDR3 has 14 amino acids. The V gene's germline CDR1 is SGHDT and CDR2 YYEEEE.

About this clonotype: With a much larger clone just one base away, this may be a read error. The CDR3 DNA is TGCAGCGTTCCCAGTTTAGCGGGCAACTCCTACAATGAGCAGTACTTC. The encoded protein is CSVPSLAGNSYNEQYF. The V and J genes are TRBV29-1 and TRBJ2-5; 7 bases match TRBD2. This CDR3 is built from 16 residues. The germline gives CDR1 SQVTM, CDR2 ANQGSEA. V dropped 5 bases and J dropped 11; count of bases not matched to a gene: 23.

This clonotype appeared once. The chain uses TRBV20-1 and TRBJ2-4; possible D gene TRBD2, 5 bases. Germline assignment: CDR1 DFQATT and CDR2 SNEGSKA (reference sequence). This CDR3 spans 11 amino acids. CDR3 sequence reads: CGGLAKNIQYF. In DNA, the CDR3 is TGCGGTGGACTAGCCAAAAACATTCAGTACTTC.

This chain joins TRBV25-1 and TRBJ1-1; a weak D match, TRBD1 (6 bases). CDR3 size: 14 residues. V lost 6 bases, J lost 5 bases, and 16 bases lay in between. Germline V lookup: CDR1 MGHDK, CDR2 SYGVNS. The CDR3 DNA reads TGTGCCAGCAGGGCGGGGGGCGCGGGGACTGAAGCTTTCTTT. Translating it yields CASRAGGAGTEAFF. Variable domain in full (rest from reference TRBV25-1 and TRBJ1-1): EADIYQTPRYLVIGTGKKITLECSQTMGHDKMYWYQQDPGMELHLIHYSYGVNSTEKGDLSSESTVSRIRTEHFPLTLESARPSHTSQYLCASRAGGAGTEAFFGQGTRLTVV.